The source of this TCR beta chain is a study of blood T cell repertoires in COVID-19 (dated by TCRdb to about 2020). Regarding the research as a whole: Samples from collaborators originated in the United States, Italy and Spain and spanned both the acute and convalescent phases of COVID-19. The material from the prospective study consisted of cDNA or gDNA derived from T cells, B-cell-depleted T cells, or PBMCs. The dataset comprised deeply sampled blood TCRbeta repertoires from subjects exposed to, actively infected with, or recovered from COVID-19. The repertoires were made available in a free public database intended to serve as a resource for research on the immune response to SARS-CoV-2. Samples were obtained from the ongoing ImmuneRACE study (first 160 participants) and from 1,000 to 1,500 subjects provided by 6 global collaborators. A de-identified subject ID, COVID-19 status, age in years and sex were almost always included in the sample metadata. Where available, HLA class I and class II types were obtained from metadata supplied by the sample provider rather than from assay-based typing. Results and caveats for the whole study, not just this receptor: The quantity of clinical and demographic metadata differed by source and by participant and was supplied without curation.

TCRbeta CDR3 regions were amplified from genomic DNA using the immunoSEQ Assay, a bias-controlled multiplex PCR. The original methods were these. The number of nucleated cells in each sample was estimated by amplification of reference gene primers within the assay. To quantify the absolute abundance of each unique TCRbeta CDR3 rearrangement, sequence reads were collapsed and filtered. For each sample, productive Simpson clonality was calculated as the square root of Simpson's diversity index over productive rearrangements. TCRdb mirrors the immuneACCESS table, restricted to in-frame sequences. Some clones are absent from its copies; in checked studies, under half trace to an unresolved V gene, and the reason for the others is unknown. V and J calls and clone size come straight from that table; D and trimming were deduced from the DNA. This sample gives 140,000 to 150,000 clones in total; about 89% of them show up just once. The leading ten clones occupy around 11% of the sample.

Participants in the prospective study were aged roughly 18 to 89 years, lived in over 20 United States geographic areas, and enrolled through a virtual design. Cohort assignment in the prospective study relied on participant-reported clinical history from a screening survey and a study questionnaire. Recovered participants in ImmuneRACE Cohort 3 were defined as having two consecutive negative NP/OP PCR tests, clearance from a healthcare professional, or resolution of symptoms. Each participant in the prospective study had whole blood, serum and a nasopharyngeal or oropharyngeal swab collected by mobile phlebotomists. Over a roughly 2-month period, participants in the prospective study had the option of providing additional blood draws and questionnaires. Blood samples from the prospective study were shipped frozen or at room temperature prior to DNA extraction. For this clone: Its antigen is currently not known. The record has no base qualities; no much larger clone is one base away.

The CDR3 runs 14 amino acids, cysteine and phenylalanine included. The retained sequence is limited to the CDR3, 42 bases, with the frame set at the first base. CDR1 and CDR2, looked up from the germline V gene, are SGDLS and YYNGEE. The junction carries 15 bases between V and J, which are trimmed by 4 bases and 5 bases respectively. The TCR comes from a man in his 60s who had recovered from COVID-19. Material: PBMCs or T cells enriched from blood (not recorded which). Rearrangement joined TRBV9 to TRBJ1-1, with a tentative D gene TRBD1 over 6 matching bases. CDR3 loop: CASSPRGAGTEAFF. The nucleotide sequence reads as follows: TGTGCCAGCAGCCCTCGGGGGGCTGGTACTGAAGCTTTCTTT.